This entry lists 9 T cell receptor beta chains sequenced from one sample in a study of T-cell memory formation after mild COVID-19. TCRdb redid the calling of the 5' RACE reads with MiXCR, one entry per CDR3 protein. The sample lists 25,000 or so distinct CDR3 sequences, around 7.2% occurring once. Input material: PBMCs or a T cell subset sorted from them (not recorded which). The receptors were gathered from an adult woman who had mild COVID-19 (a few samples of this study predate the infection). Cell type and time point are not known.

This clonotype was picked up many times. V gene TRBV27 combines with J gene TRBJ2-7; maybe TRBD1 (6 bases). Germline values: CDR1 MNHEY, CDR2 SMNVEV (reference sequence). Trimming took off 8 bases at V and 6 bases at J, with 20 bases between the two ends. The CDR3 extends over 14 amino acids. The CDR3 is CASGQWGSPVEQYF. The DNA for the CDR3 is TGTGCCAGCGGACAGTGGGGGAGCCCTGTCGAGCAGTACTTC.

Ten or more counts support this clonotype. This chain uses TRBV5-5 with TRBJ1-2, with D possibly matching TRBD1 (6 bases). The CDR3 is made up of 15 amino acids. V lost 2 bases and J 4 bases, leaving 15 bases between the germline ends. Looked up from germline, CDR1 is SGHKS and CDR2 is YYEKEE (reference sequence). The CDR3 bases are TGTGCCAGCAGCTTAAGTGGGCCAGGGGCCTATGGCTACACCTTC. It encodes CASSLSGPGAYGYTF.

This clonotype was recorded at least ten times. The CDR3 protein is CASSSTGDGAFF. The DNA of the CDR3 is TGTGCCAGCAGCTCGACAGGGGATGGTGCTTTCTTT. J is TRBJ1-1 and V is TRBV7-3, with 8 bases that match TRBD1. Germline CDR1 and CDR2: SGHTA and FQGTGA. V was pared by 4 bases and J by 11 bases, with 6 bases of the junction left unmatched. The CDR3 is 12 residues long.

This clonotype occurred many times. The gene calls are TRBV7-2 and TRBJ2-2, with TRBD2 matching over 12 bases. This CDR3 is built from 15 residues. V lost 5 bases to trimming and J lost 6 bases; unmatched junction nucleotides: 4. The germline V gene encodes CDR1 SGHTA and CDR2 FQGNSA. The CDR3 spells CASSPTSGRPGELFF. The DNA for the CDR3 is TGTGCCAGCAGCCCGACTAGCGGGAGACCCGGGGAGCTGTTTTTT.

This clonotype showed up many times. The chain recombines TRBV4-3 with TRBJ2-4; 8 bases agree with TRBD1. The trim removed 0 bases at V and 7 bases at J, leaving 2 bases unmatched. CDR1 and CDR2 (germline): LGHNA, YSLEER. The CDR3 totals 14 residues. CDR3 nucleotides: TGCGCCAGCAGCCAAGAGAGGACAGGGAACATTCAGTACTTC. Translation gives CASSQERTGNIQYF.

This clonotype was counted many times. V usage is TRBV6-2 or TRBV6-3 and J usage is TRBJ2-7, with 7 bases lining up with TRBD1. The V gene end was trimmed by 0 bases and the J gene end by 4 bases; junction bases not matched to a gene: 6. This CDR3 comprises 15 residues. Looked up from germline, CDR1 is MNHEY and CDR2 is SVGEGT. In DNA, the CDR3 is TGTGCCAGCAGTTACTCGGACAGGACTCATTACGAGCAGTACTTC. Its protein product is CASSYSDRTHYEQYF.

This clonotype is categorized as medium-sized. The rearrangement links TRBV15 to TRBJ2-3; TRBD2 matches 9 bases. Germline trimming cut 7 bases from V and 8 bases from J; bases unmatched to any gene: 7. The CDR3 sequence is 13 residues long. CDR1 is LNHNV and CDR2 is YYDKDF in the germline V gene (reference sequence). CDR3 sequence (DNA): TGTGCCACCACGGCGGGGGGGCTGGGTACGCAGTATTTT. Residues: CATTAGGLGTQYF. The whole variable domain, filled in from reference TRBV15 and TRBJ2-3, reads DAMVIQNPRYQVTQFGKPVTLSCSQTLNHNVMYWYQQKSSQAPKLLFHYYDKDFNNEADTPDNFQSRRPNTSFCFLDIRSPGLGDTAMYLCATTAGGLGTQYFGPGTRLTVL.

The table lists this clonotype with many counts. The chain links TRBV6-1 to TRBJ1-2; D remains unclear. Trimming took off 1 base at V and 4 bases at J, with 10 bases between the two ends. Germline values: CDR1 MNHNS, CDR2 SASEGT. This CDR3 has 14 residues. CDR3 amino acids: CASSEESWLYGYTF. Here the CDR3 DNA reads TGTGCCAGCAGTGAAGAGAGTTGGCTCTATGGCTACACCTTC.

This clonotype was observed at least ten times. V is TRBV24-1 and J is TRBJ2-1; TRBD1 agrees at 9 bases. Trimming at V came to 10 bases and at J to 3 bases, leaving 0 bases not matched to a gene. The germline gives CDR1 KGHDR, CDR2 SFDVKD. The CDR3 consists of 12 residues. CDR3 coding DNA: TGTGCCACGGGACAGGGCTACAATGAGCAGTTCTTC. It specifies CATGQGYNEQFF.